These 27 T cell receptor beta chains share one sample of origin, sequenced in a study of beta chain features in type 1 diabetes. Every bit of the isolated RNA underwent reverse transcription, so sequencing read expressed TCRB transcripts. Clones were read by immunoSEQ multiplex PCR, and TCRdb kept only the in-frame ones, dropping some. The sample has 120,000 to 150,000 clones; less than 9% are singletons. The source material was central memory CD4+ T cells from blood. Receptors were obtained from a woman aged 30 to 39 in good health.

In DNA, the CDR3 is TGTGCCAGCAGCTTAACCCCCTCGGATACGCAGTATTTT. The encoded protein is CASSLTPSDTQYF. This chain joins TRBV7-3 and TRBJ2-3; D ambiguous. CDR3 length equals 13 residues. CDR1 and CDR2 (germline): SGHTA, FQGTGA. With 0 bases removed from V and 6 bases from J, the gap between germline ends came to 7 bases.

V gene TRBV5-1 combines with J gene TRBJ2-7, with 7 bases aligning to TRBD1. Per germline, CDR1 SGHRS and CDR2 YFSETQ. The CDR3 extends over 15 amino acids. V was pared by 4 bases and J by 3 bases, with 10 bases of the junction left unmatched. CDR3 DNA sequence: TGCGCCAGCAGCCTCCTAACAGGGGTCCTCTACGAGCAGTACTTC. This encodes CASSLLTGVLYEQYF. The whole variable domain, remainder taken from reference TRBV5-1 and TRBJ2-7, is KAGVTQTPRYLIKTRGQQVTLSCSPISGHRSVSWYQQTPGQGLQFLFEYFSETQRNKGNFPGRFSGRQFSNSRSEMNVSTLELGDSALYLCASSLLTGVLYEQYFGPGTRLTVT.

Regarding this clone: At one end the junction does not follow the germline gene, possibly because of a read error. The J gene is TRBJ2-1, the V gene TRBV2; 12 nucleotides agree with TRBD1. Germline values: CDR1 SNHLY, CDR2 FYNNEI. The CDR3 covers 16 residues. The CDR3 DNA follows: TGTACCAGCAGAAATATCCCGGGACAGGGGGCCGATGAGCAGTTCTTC. Translation: CTSRNIPGQGADEQFF.

This clone was found a few times. The CDR3 DNA reads TGCAGCGTTGAAGGTCCTAGCGGGAGTGGCCACGAGCAGTACTTC. This sequence encodes CSVEGPSGSGHEQYF. The V gene is TRBV29-1, the J gene TRBJ2-5, with 10 bases matching TRBD2. The J call may be faulty, since TRBJ2-7 better matches the DNA end. Germline loops: CDR1 SQVTM, CDR2 ANQGSEA. This CDR3 has 15 residues.

The rearrangement uses TRBV20-1 and TRBJ2-5, with D perhaps matching TRBD1 (6 bases). Germline V gene data show CDR1 as DFQATT and CDR2 as SNEGSKA (reference sequence). V was trimmed by 5 bases and J by 8 bases, leaving 12 bases between them. The CDR3 has 11 amino acids. The CDR3 loop is CSAQDRNTQYF. The DNA of the CDR3 is TGCAGTGCTCAAGACAGGAACACCCAGTACTTC.

V is TRBV30 and J is TRBJ2-1, with D perhaps matching TRBD2 (6 bases). There are 14 residues in the CDR3. Germline V gene sequence: CDR1 GTSNPN, CDR2 SVGIG (reference sequence). V was shortened by 2 bases and J by 9 bases, with 17 bases between the two germline ends. The CDR3 bases are TGTGCCTGGAGTTTTAGACTAGAGCTTCGTGAGCAGTTCTTC. Residues: CAWSFRLELREQFF. The whole variable domain, remainder taken from reference TRBV30 and TRBJ2-1, is SQTIHQWPATLVQPVGSPLSLECTVEGTSNPNLYWYRQAAGRGLQLLFYSVGIGQISSEVPQNLSASRPQDRQFILSSKKLLLSDSGFYLCAWSFRLELREQFFGPGTRLTVL.

There are a few counts of this clone. The V call is TRBV4-1, the J call TRBJ2-1, with 8 bases matching TRBD2. This CDR3 region has 16 residues. Germline values: CDR1 MGHRA, CDR2 YSYEKL. J lost 9 bases, V lost 1 base, and 11 bases had no gene match. For the CDR3, the DNA is TGCGCCAGCAGCCAAGGTCCAGCGGGAGTATCCGGTGAGCAGTTCTTC. It is translated as CASSQGPAGVSGEQFF.

On this clone itself: The same CDR3 arises from other DNA sequences in this sample as well. The chain couples TRBV19 to TRBJ2-3; 8 nucleotides agree with TRBD2. CDR3 length equals 13 residues. The V gene's germline CDR1 is LNHDA and CDR2 SQIVND (reference sequence). With 6 bases clipped from V and 3 bases from J, the junction kept 2 bases outside the gene matches. The CDR3 DNA reads as TGTGCCAGTAGAGGACTAGCTACAGATACGCAGTATTTT. It codes for CASRGLATDTQYF.

The genes are TRBV15 and TRBJ2-7, with a possible D match to TRBD1 (6 bases). This CDR3 has 14 residues. The germline gives CDR1 LNHNV, CDR2 YYDKDF (reference sequence). The ends were cut back, 0 bases at V and 2 bases at J, with 8 bases in the middle. CDR3 in DNA: TGTGCCACCAGCAGAGAACAGGGACCCTACGAGCAGTACTTC. It codes for CATSREQGPYEQYF.

This chain uses TRBV28 with TRBJ2-7, with D perhaps matching TRBD2 (6 bases). This CDR3 is built from 14 residues. The germline V gene encodes CDR1 MDHEN and CDR2 SYDVKM. V lost 10 bases, J lost 3 bases, and 19 bases lay in between. CDR3 residues: CATHGSGTYYEQYF. Written as DNA, the CDR3 is TGTGCCACCCACGGATCCGGGACTTACTACGAGCAGTACTTC.

This chain joins TRBV19 and TRBJ2-1, with D possibly matching TRBD2 (6 bases). This CDR3 has 15 residues. V gave up 3 bases and J gave up 5 bases, with 14 bases separating them. In germline, CDR1 is LNHDA, CDR2 SQIVND (reference sequence). CDR3 coding DNA: TGTGCCAGTAGTATCACTAGCAAGTGGAACAATGAGCAGTTCTTC. Translation: CASSITSKWNNEQFF.

The chain carries TRBV11-3 and TRBJ2-1; weak D call: TRBD2 (5 bases). The CDR3 runs to 13 residues. The V gene lost 7 bases and the J gene lost 9 bases, with 16 bases spanning the gap. The V gene's germline CDR1 is SGHNT and CDR2 YENEEA. Written as DNA, the CDR3 is TGTGCCAGCACCGGAGGAGTTACCCCTGAGCAGTTCTTC. Its protein is CASTGGVTPEQFF.

This clone turned up a few times. The chain links TRBV28 to TRBJ2-1; a possible D gene is TRBD1 (6 bases). The V end lost 9 bases, the J end lost 3 bases, and 18 bases lay between the germline ends. The CDR3 spans 15 residues. Looked up from germline, CDR1 is MDHEN and CDR2 is SYDVKM. The CDR3 loop reads CARGAQGGLYNEQFF. In nucleotides, the CDR3 is TGTGCCAGGGGTGCCCAAGGGGGTCTCTACAATGAGCAGTTCTTC.

The table lists this clone with many counts. This chain joins TRBV4-1 and TRBJ2-1, with D possibly TRBD1 on 6 matching bases. Germline values: CDR1 MGHRA, CDR2 YSYEKL. This CDR3 spans 16 amino acids. The V and J ends lost 0 bases and 5 bases respectively, with 14 bases between them. CDR3 sequence: CASSQDVSGENNEQFF. CDR3 bases: TGCGCCAGCAGCCAAGATGTGTCAGGGGAGAACAATGAGCAGTTCTTC.

The chain links TRBV4-3 to TRBJ2-5, with D possibly matching TRBD1 (5 bases). V gave up 3 bases and J gave up 1 base, with 12 bases separating them. CDR1 and CDR2 (germline): LGHNA, YSLEER. This CDR3 has 15 residues. Here the CDR3 reads CASSQSSDSQETQYF. CDR3 sequence (DNA): TGCGCCAGCAGCCAGTCCTCCGACAGCCAAGAGACCCAGTACTTC.

This chain connects TRBV19 to TRBJ2-4; D is perhaps TRBD2 (6 bases). The CDR3 runs to 16 residues. Germline V gives CDR1 LNHDA, CDR2 SQIVND (reference sequence). V lost 5 bases, J lost 9 bases, and 23 bases lay in between. CDR3 DNA sequence: TGTGCCAGTAGTCGCCCTGGAGGGGAGACGGTGAGCATTCAGTACTTC. Protein product: CASSRPGGETVSIQYF.

V is TRBV4-3 and J is TRBJ2-7; 7 nucleotides align to TRBD2. This CDR3 contains 14 residues. Trimming cost V 0 bases and J 2 bases; bases outside gene matches: 1. The V gene's germline CDR1 is LGHNA and CDR2 YSLEER. The CDR3, as DNA: TGCGCCAGCAGCCAAGAGGGGGGGACCTACGAGCAGTACTTC. It yields the protein CASSQEGGTYEQYF.

In its sample, this clone was seen many times. The chain recombines TRBV29-1 with TRBJ1-1, with TRBD1 as a possible D gene (5 bases). This CDR3 contains 11 residues. V lost 7 bases to trimming and J lost 10 bases, with 16 bases between them. Germline-derived CDR1 and CDR2 are SQVTM and ANQGSEA. The CDR3 DNA sequence: TGCAGCGCCCTGTTAGGGCAGGGAGCTTTCTTT. It yields the protein CSALLGQGAFF.

The J gene is TRBJ1-5, the V gene TRBV5-8; D remains unclear. The germline gives CDR1 SGHTS, CDR2 YDEGEE. V shed 0 bases and J shed 0 bases, with 7 bases lying between them. The CDR3 has 15 residues. CDR3 coding DNA: TGTGCCAGCAGCTTGGACGGGATTAGCAATCAGCCCCAGCATTTT. Translating gives CASSLDGISNQPQHF.

The V call is TRBV7-2, the J call TRBJ2-5, with D maybe TRBD2 (6 bases). V was shortened by 3 bases and J by 4 bases, with 21 bases between the two germline ends. The CDR3 sequence is 17 residues long. Germline CDR1 reads SGHTA; CDR2 reads FQGNSA. The CDR3 is CASSFLVRTTQGETQYF. CDR3 in DNA: TGTGCCAGCAGCTTCTTGGTTCGGACTACCCAAGGAGAGACCCAGTACTTC.

This clone appeared a few times. The chain couples TRBV6-5 to TRBJ2-7, with 10 bases matching TRBD2. The V and J ends lost 5 bases and 4 bases, in that order; junction bases with no gene match: 5. The CDR3 contains 14 residues. Germline-derived CDR1 and CDR2 are MNHEY and SVGAGI. CDR3 region: CASSLAGESYEQYF. CDR3 in DNA: TGTGCCAGCAGTCTAGCGGGAGAGTCGTACGAGCAGTACTTC.

The rearrangement links TRBV7-2 to TRBJ1-4; D perhaps matches TRBD1 (6 bases). CDR1 is SGHTA and CDR2 is FQGNSA in the germline V gene. Trimming removed 6 bases at V and 2 bases at J, with 19 bases between. CDR3 length: 17 amino acids. The CDR3 coding sequence is TGTGCCAGCAGTTCAAAACCACAGGGAGGGACTAATGAAAAACTGTTTTTT. It codes for CASSSKPQGGTNEKLFF. The variable domain in full, completed from reference TRBV7-2 and TRBJ1-4, reads GAGVSQSPSNKVTEKGKDVELRCDPISGHTALYWYRQSLGQGLEFLIYFQGNSAPDKSGLPSDRFSAERTGGSVSTLTIQRTQQEDSAVYLCASSSKPQGGTNEKLFFGSGTQLSVL.

This chain joins TRBV28 and TRBJ2-7; TRBD2 matches at 7 bases. This CDR3 region has 12 residues. After removal of 6 bases from V and 7 bases from J, the junction contained 6 bases not matched to a gene. Looked up from germline, CDR1 is MDHEN and CDR2 is SYDVKM. CDR3 in DNA: TGTGCCAGCAGGGGGAGGGAGAAAGAGCAGTACTTC. Amino acids: CASRGREKEQYF. Filled out from reference TRBV28 and TRBJ2-7, the complete variable domain reads DVKVTQSSRYLVKRTGEKVFLECVQDMDHENMFWYRQDPGLGLRLIYFSYDVKMKEKGDIPEGYSVSREKKERFSLILESASTNQTSMYLCASRGREKEQYFGPGTRLTVT.

V is TRBV4-3 and J is TRBJ2-6; D is undetermined. The V gene lost 1 base and the J gene lost 0 bases, with 7 bases spanning the gap. From germline, CDR1 is LGHNA and CDR2 YSLEER. This CDR3 has 16 amino acids. CDR3 sequence (DNA): TGCGCCAGCAGCCAAGCGCGGAACTCTGGGGCCAACGTCCTGACTTTC. It codes for CASSQARNSGANVLTF.

In its sample, this clone was seen a few times. This chain links TRBV7-2 with TRBJ1-2; possibly TRBD1 for D (5 bases). The V gene's germline CDR1 is SGHTA and CDR2 FQGNSA. The V end lost 5 bases, the J end lost 3 bases, and 7 bases lay between the germline ends. This CDR3 contains 12 residues. CDR3 nucleotide sequence: TGTGCCAGCAGCCAAGGGGACTATGGCTACACCTTC. It encodes CASSQGDYGYTF. The full variable domain, with the rest looked up from reference TRBV7-2 and TRBJ1-2, is GAGVSQSPSNKVTEKGKDVELRCDPISGHTALYWYRQSLGQGLEFLIYFQGNSAPDKSGLPSDRFSAERTGGSVSTLTIQRTQQEDSAVYLCASSQGDYGYTFGSGTRLTVV.

The chain uses TRBV28 and TRBJ2-7, with TRBD1 identical over 8 bases. The germline V gene encodes CDR1 MDHEN and CDR2 SYDVKM. The length of the CDR3 is 14 residues. After removal of 5 bases from V and 5 bases from J, the junction contained 8 bases not matched to a gene. CDR3: CASSPDRVGNEQYF. The CDR3, as DNA: TGTGCCAGCAGTCCGGACAGGGTTGGGAACGAGCAGTACTTC.

The table lists this clone with a few counts. V is TRBV7-9 and J is TRBJ2-1; 8 bases fit TRBD1. The V segment lost 3 bases and the J segment 1 base; nucleotides outside the gene matches: 2. Germline V CDR1 and CDR2: SEHNR, FQNEAQ (reference sequence). The CDR3 spans 15 residues. This CDR3 reads CASSLDRASYNEQFF. CDR3 coding DNA: TGTGCCAGCAGCTTGGACAGGGCATCCTACAATGAGCAGTTCTTC. The variable domain in full, completed from reference TRBV7-9 and TRBJ2-1, reads DTGVSQNPRHKITKRGQNVTFRCDPISEHNRLYWYRQTLGQGPEFLTYFQNEAQLEKSRLLSDRFSAERPKGSFSTLEIQRTEQGDSAMYLCASSLDRASYNEQFFGPGTRLTVL.